The 24 T cell receptor beta chains reported below all come from one sample, sequenced in a study of cytomegalovirus exposure and HLA in healthy donors. The PCR ran on 60 Vbeta and 13 Jbeta primers. TCRdb keeps only in-frame clones here, not all; method: immunoSEQ multiplex PCR. The sample carries fewer than 150,000 clones, around 63% recorded once. Sample: PBMCs. The receptors were sampled from a human donor in good health.

This clone was seen a few times. CDR3 sequence reads: CASSGGYEQYF. The CDR3 DNA sequence: TGTGCCAGCTCTGGGGGGTACGAGCAGTACTTC. V and J are TRBV27 and TRBJ2-7; tentatively, D is TRBD2 (6 bases). The CDR3 consists of 11 residues. Trimming shortened V by 8 bases and J by 4 bases, and 9 bases separated the two germline ends. Germline assignment: CDR1 MNHEY and CDR2 SMNVEV (reference sequence).

This clone was counted only a few times. This sequence joins TRBV4-1 and TRBJ2-1; D gene ambiguous. Germline CDR1 and CDR2: MGHRA and YSYEKL. The germline V and J ends were trimmed by 3 bases and 9 bases, with 12 bases remaining between them. The length of the CDR3 is 13 residues. CDR3 in DNA: TGCGCCAGCAGCCATCCCGGTAGAGGTGAGCAGTTCTTC. It is translated as CASSHPGRGEQFF.

This chain uses TRBV4-1 with TRBJ2-2; 10 bases are a match to TRBD1. The trim removed 4 bases at V and 1 base at J, leaving 12 bases unmatched. CDR1 and CDR2 from the germline V gene are MGHRA and YSYEKL. CDR3 size: 19 residues. As DNA, the CDR3 is TGCGCCAGCAGCCTCCGACAGGGGGCGGCGGGAGGGAACACCGGGGAGCTGTTTTTT. Its translation is CASSLRQGAAGGNTGELFF.

The gene calls are TRBV6-5 and TRBJ1-2, with D uncertain. The V gene lost 2 bases and the J gene lost 4 bases, with 14 bases spanning the gap. This CDR3 is built from 15 residues. Germline-derived CDR1 and CDR2 are MNHEY and SVGAGI. The CDR3 loop reads CASSYTSLGFYGYTF. For the CDR3, the DNA is TGTGCCAGCAGTTACACCAGTCTTGGTTTCTATGGCTACACCTTC.

This chain uses TRBV18 with TRBJ2-5; 7 positions match TRBD1. Germline loops: CDR1 KGHSH, CDR2 LQKENI. V was pared by 2 bases and J by 2 bases, with 2 bases of the junction left unmatched. This CDR3 is built from 14 residues. CDR3 sequence (DNA): TGTGCCAGCTCACCAATACAGGGGCAAGAGACCCAGTACTTC. Protein: CASSPIQGQETQYF.

The V gene is TRBV25-1, the J gene TRBJ2-7; the match to TRBD1 covers 7 bases. V dropped 8 bases and J dropped 2; count of bases not matched to a gene: 6. Germline lookup yields CDR1 MGHDK and CDR2 SYGVNS. CDR3 length: 13 amino acids. The CDR3 region is CASRDRETYEQYF. CDR3 in DNA: TGTGCCAGCCGAGACAGGGAGACCTACGAGCAGTACTTC.

The genes are TRBV29-1 and TRBJ2-3, with D unresolved. Trimming shortened V by 5 bases and J by 0 bases, and 6 bases separated the two germline ends. The germline CDR1 and CDR2 sequences are SQVTM and ANQGSEA. The CDR3 runs 12 residues. This CDR3 is CSVRSSTDTQYF. CDR3 nucleotide sequence: TGCAGCGTTCGGTCTAGCACAGATACGCAGTATTTT.

The rearrangement uses TRBV7-6 and TRBJ2-2, with a tentative D call TRBD2 (6 bases). This CDR3 comprises 14 residues. With 3 bases removed from V and 1 base from J, the gap between germline ends came to 6 bases. In germline, CDR1 is SGHVS, CDR2 FNYEAQ. In nucleotides, the CDR3 is TGTGCCAGCAGCTTTAGCGGGAACACCGGGGAGCTGTTTTTT. Translated: CASSFSGNTGELFF.

The sample holds a few counts of this clone. V usage is TRBV7-3 and J usage is TRBJ1-1; possibly TRBD1 for D (6 bases). Trimming left V 5 bases short and J 7 bases short, with 14 bases between. Germline values: CDR1 SGHTA, CDR2 FQGTGA. There are 13 residues in the CDR3. The CDR3 region is CASSRYRVDEAFF. As DNA, the CDR3 is TGTGCCAGCAGCCGATACAGGGTCGATGAAGCTTTCTTT.

Only a few counts were recorded for this clone. The rearrangement joins TRBV19 to TRBJ2-1; 10 bases map to TRBD2. The V segment lost 1 base and the J segment 8 bases; nucleotides outside the gene matches: 5. CDR3 length equals 15 residues. Germline-derived CDR1 and CDR2 are LNHDA and SQIVND (reference sequence). The CDR3 spells CASSIGLAGDDEQFF. Written as DNA, the CDR3 is TGTGCCAGTAGTATAGGCCTAGCGGGAGATGATGAGCAGTTCTTC.

The rearrangement joins TRBV4-3 to TRBJ2-2; perhaps TRBD1 as D (5 bases). CDR1 is LGHNA and CDR2 is YSLEER in the germline V gene. This CDR3 contains 14 residues. V was trimmed by 0 bases and J by 6 bases, leaving 8 bases between them. The CDR3 protein is CASSQDRVPGELFF. For the CDR3, the DNA is TGCGCCAGCAGCCAAGACAGGGTTCCCGGGGAGCTGTTTTTT.

This rearrangement joins TRBV27 to TRBJ1-1; TRBD1 matches 8 bases. The CDR3 has 23 residues. Germline lookup yields CDR1 MNHEY and CDR2 SMNVEV (reference sequence). V lost 2 bases to trimming and J lost 3 bases; unmatched junction nucleotides: 29. The CDR3 loop is CASSLRSSLPRTATGQVDTEAFF. The CDR3 DNA reads as TGTGCCAGCAGTTTACGTTCCTCGTTACCAAGAACCGCGACGGGACAGGTGGACACTGAAGCTTTCTTT.

J is TRBJ2-1 and V is TRBV7-9; TRBD2 matches 10 bases. The CDR3 contains 15 residues. After removal of 1 base from V and 8 bases from J, the junction contained 5 bases not matched to a gene. Looked up from germline, CDR1 is SEHNR and CDR2 is FQNEAQ (reference sequence). The CDR3 nucleotides read TGTGCCAGCAGCTTAGTTCTAGCGGGAGTCGATGAGCAGTTCTTC. Its translation is CASSLVLAGVDEQFF.

DNA for the CDR3: TGTGCCAGCAGCCGTCTCGAGCGGGGCCCCGGGGAGCTGTTTTTT. Protein sequence: CASSRLERGPGELFF. The chain has TRBV7-3 and TRBJ2-2; 7 nucleotides agree with TRBD2. The J segment lost 6 bases and the V segment lost 5 bases, leaving 9 bases of the junction unmatched. Germline assignment: CDR1 SGHTA and CDR2 FQGTGA. The CDR3 runs to 15 residues.

About this clone: Other DNA sequences in this sample translate to the same CDR3. The rearrangement joins TRBV28 to TRBJ1-1; tentative D call: TRBD1 (5 bases). The CDR3 extends over 13 amino acids. Per germline, CDR1 MDHEN and CDR2 SYDVKM. V lost 3 bases and J 5 bases, leaving 10 bases between the germline ends. CDR3 DNA sequence: TGTGCCAGCAGTTTTCCAGGGAGGACTGAAGCTTTCTTT. Its protein is CASSFPGRTEAFF. The complete variable domain, with remaining parts taken from reference TRBV28 and TRBJ1-1, reads DVKVTQSSRYLVKRTGEKVFLECVQDMDHENMFWYRQDPGLGLRLIYFSYDVKMKEKGDIPEGYSVSREKKERFSLILESASTNQTSMYLCASSFPGRTEAFFGQGTRLTVV.

This clone was counted only a few times. The V call is TRBV10-1, the J call TRBJ2-3; no definite D call. V lost 0 bases, J lost 0 bases, and 16 bases lay in between. CDR1 WNHNN and CDR2 SYGVQD come from the germline V gene (reference sequence). There are 18 residues in the CDR3. This CDR3 reads CASSESTLGELSTDTQYF. For the CDR3, the DNA is TGCGCCAGCAGTGAGTCGACTCTAGGAGAACTGAGCACAGATACGCAGTATTTT.

In regard to this clone: The junction departs from the called germline gene at one end, perhaps through a read error. Here the CDR3 DNA reads TGTGCTAGCAGCCGTAAGCGGGAGGGGGCCTACGAGCAGTACTTC. This codes for CASSRKREGAYEQYF. The chain couples TRBV7-7 to TRBJ2-7; TRBD2 aligns across 10 bases. The CDR3 consists of 15 residues. Germline V gene lookup returns CDR1 SSHAT and CDR2 FNYEAQ (reference sequence).

The chain uses TRBV19 and TRBJ2-7; 8 bases line up with TRBD1. Trimming took 5 bases from V and 4 from J; bases not matched to a gene: 7. The CDR3 length is 14 residues. CDR1 and CDR2 (germline): LNHDA, SQIVND (reference sequence). The CDR3 here is CASSFGQGRYEQYF. The CDR3 nucleotides are TGTGCCAGTAGTTTTGGACAGGGTAGGTACGAGCAGTACTTC.

Turning to this clone: Other DNA sequences of this sample code for an identical CDR3. The rearrangement joins TRBV9 to TRBJ1-3, with a weak D call TRBD1 (6 bases). CDR1 SGDLS and CDR2 YYNGEE come from the germline V gene. V was clipped by 0 bases and J by 1 base, with 8 bases between them. The CDR3 length is 15 residues. CDR3 region: CASSVGQGSGNTIYF. The CDR3 region has the DNA TGTGCCAGCAGCGTAGGTCAGGGGTCTGGAAACACCATATATTTT.

The chain combines TRBV29-1 with TRBJ2-1; D gene unclear. This CDR3 region has 10 residues. CDR1 and CDR2 (germline): SQVTM, ANQGSEA. Trimming stripped 6 bases from V and 5 bases from J, with 5 bases between. The DNA for the CDR3 is TGCAGCGTCCTCCACAATGAGCAGTTCTTC. Translation gives CSVLHNEQFF.

The genes are TRBV7-6 and TRBJ1-3, with D uncertain. V lost 2 bases to trimming and J lost 2 bases, with 10 bases between them. Germline V gives CDR1 SGHVS, CDR2 FNYEAQ. CDR3 length equals 15 residues. The CDR3 loop reads CASSLSERTGNTIYF. CDR3 nucleotides: TGTGCCAGCAGCTTAAGTGAGAGAACTGGAAACACCATATATTTT.

V and J are TRBV6-5 and TRBJ2-5, with TRBD2 as a possible D gene (6 bases). The germline gives CDR1 MNHEY, CDR2 SVGAGI. V was pared by 2 bases and J by 4 bases, with 14 bases between. The CDR3 has 15 residues. CDR3 in amino acids: CASSYVPRRGETQYF. The CDR3 bases are TGTGCCAGCAGTTACGTGCCTAGGAGGGGAGAGACCCAGTACTTC.

The J gene is TRBJ2-1, the V gene TRBV4-3, with TRBD2 matching over 7 bases. Trimming took 1 base from V and 0 from J; bases not matched to a gene: 6. Germline V gene lookup returns CDR1 LGHNA and CDR2 YSLEER. The length of the CDR3 is 17 residues. Here the CDR3 reads CASSQVLGGSSYNEQFF. CDR3 DNA sequence: TGCGCCAGCAGCCAAGTGTTAGGCGGGAGCTCCTACAATGAGCAGTTCTTC.

This chain uses TRBV27 with TRBJ2-7; D is possibly TRBD2 (6 bases). This CDR3 is 15 amino acids long. Germline CDR1 MNHEY, CDR2 SMNVEV (reference sequence). Trimming cost V 3 bases and J 1 base, with 13 bases left between them. CDR3 protein: CASSFAGSRSYEQYF. The CDR3 region has the DNA TGTGCCAGCAGTTTTGCGGGGAGTCGATCCTACGAGCAGTACTTC.